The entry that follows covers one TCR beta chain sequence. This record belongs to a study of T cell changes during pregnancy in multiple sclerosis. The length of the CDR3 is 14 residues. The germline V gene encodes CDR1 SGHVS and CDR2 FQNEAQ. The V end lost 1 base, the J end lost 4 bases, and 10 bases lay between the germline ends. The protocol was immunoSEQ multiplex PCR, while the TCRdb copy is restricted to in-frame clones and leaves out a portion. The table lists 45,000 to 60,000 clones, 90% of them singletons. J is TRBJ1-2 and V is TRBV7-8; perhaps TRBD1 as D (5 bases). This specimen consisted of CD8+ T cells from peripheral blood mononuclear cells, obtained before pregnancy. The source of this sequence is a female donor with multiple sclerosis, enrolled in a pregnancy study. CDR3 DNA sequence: TGTGCCAGCAGCTTAGAGGGGAAGCTCTATGGCTACACCTTC. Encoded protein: CASSLEGKLYGYTF.